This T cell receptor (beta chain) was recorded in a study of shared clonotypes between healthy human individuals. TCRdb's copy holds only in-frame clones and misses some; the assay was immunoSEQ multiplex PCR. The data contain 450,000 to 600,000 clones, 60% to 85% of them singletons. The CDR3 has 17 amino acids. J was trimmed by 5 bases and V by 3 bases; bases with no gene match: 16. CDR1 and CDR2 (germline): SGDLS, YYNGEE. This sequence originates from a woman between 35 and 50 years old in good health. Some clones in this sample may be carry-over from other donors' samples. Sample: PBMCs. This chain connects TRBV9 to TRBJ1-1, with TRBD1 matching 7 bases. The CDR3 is CASSAPQGGGLRTEAFF. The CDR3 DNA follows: TGTGCCAGCAGCGCACCCCAGGGGGGTGGCCTGAGGACTGAAGCTTTCTTT. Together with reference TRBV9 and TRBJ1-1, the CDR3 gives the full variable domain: DSGVTQTPKHLITATGQRVTLRCSPRSGDLSVYWYQQSLDQGLQFLIQYYNGEERAKGNILERFSAQQFPDLHSELNLSSLELGDSALYFCASSAPQGGGLRTEAFFGQGTRLTVV.